The clone carrying this T cell receptor (beta chain) was seen repeatedly, ten times or more. This entry belongs to a study of neurological immune-mediated disorders. TCRdb recomputed calls from the 5' RACE reads with MiXCR, one row per CDR3 protein. The sample has 40,000 or so distinct CDR3 sequences, more than 2% seen once. This CDR3 has 12 residues. V lost 4 bases, J lost 9 bases, and 10 bases lay in between. The TCR was taken from a man aged 50 to 60 with multiple sclerosis. The V gene is TRBV12-3 or TRBV12-4, the J gene TRBJ2-1; D uncertain. The specimen sequenced was PBMCs. This CDR3 is CASSSGLTEQFF. The CDR3 coding sequence is TGTGCCAGCAGTTCGGGCCTAACTGAGCAGTTCTTC.